The entry below describes one TCR beta chain. CDR1 and CDR2 from the germline V gene are LGHNA and YSLEER. Trimming at V came to 4 bases and at J to 1 base, leaving 7 bases not matched to a gene. CDR3 length: 16 amino acids. This sample was taken from a study of shared clonotypes between healthy human individuals. The repertoire was sequenced with immunoSEQ multiplex PCR; TCRdb's copy has only in-frame clones and lacks some. In the table there are around 1.5 million clones, under 99% of which are singletons. Input material: naive CD4+ T cells sorted from blood. Noted subset: CD45RA+ positively selected. The rearrangement joins TRBV4-3 to TRBJ2-3; 8 bases match TRBD1. The receptor's source is a young man in good health. DNA for the CDR3: TGCGCCAGCAGCCCCGGGACAGGAGCCGGCACAGATACGCAGTATTTT. This sequence encodes CASSPGTGAGTDTQYF.